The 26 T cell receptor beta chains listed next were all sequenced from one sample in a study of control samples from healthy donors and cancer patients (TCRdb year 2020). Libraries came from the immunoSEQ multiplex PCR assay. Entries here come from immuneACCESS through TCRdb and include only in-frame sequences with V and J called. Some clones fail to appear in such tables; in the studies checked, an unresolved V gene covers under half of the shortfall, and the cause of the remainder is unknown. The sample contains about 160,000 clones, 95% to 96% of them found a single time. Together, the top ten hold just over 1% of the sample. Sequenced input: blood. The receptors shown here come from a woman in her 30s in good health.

This CDR3 is CASSLFERGELFF. In DNA, the CDR3 is TGCGCCAGCAGCTTGTTTGAGCGCGGGGAGCTGTTTTTT. The rearrangement joins TRBV5-1 to TRBJ2-2; D is unresolved. With 1 base removed from V and 7 bases from J, the gap between germline ends came to 8 bases. The CDR3 consists of 13 residues. Germline CDR1 reads SGHRS; CDR2 reads YFSETQ.

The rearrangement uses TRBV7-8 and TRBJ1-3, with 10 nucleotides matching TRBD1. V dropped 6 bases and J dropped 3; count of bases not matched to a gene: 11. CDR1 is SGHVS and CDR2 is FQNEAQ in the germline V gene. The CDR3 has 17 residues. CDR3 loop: CASRPITGQGLGNTIYF. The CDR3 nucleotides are TGTGCCAGCAGACCGATCACGGGACAGGGGCTTGGAAACACCATATATTTT.

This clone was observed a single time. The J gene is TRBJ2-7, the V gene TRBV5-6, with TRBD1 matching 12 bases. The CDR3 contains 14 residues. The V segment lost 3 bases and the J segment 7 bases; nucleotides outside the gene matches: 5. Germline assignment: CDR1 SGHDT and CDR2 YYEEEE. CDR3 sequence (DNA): TGTGCCAGCAGCTGGGGACAGGGGGCGTATGAGCAGTACTTC. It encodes CASSWGQGAYEQYF.

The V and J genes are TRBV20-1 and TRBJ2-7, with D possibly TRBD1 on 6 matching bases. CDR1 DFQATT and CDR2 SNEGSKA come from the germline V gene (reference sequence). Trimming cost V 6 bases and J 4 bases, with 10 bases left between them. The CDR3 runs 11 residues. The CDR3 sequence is CSARDIYEQYF. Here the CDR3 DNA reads TGCAGTGCACGGGACATATACGAGCAGTACTTC.

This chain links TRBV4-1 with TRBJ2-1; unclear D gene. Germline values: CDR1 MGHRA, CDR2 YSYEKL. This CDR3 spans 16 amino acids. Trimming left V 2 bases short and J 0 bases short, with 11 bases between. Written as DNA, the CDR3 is TGCGCCAGCAGCCAAAGGTGGACGAGCTCCTACAATGAGCAGTTCTTC. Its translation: CASSQRWTSSYNEQFF.

The CDR3, as DNA: TGCGCCAGCAGCTTCGGGTCACGCGCAGATACGCAGTATTTT. Translating it yields CASSFGSRADTQYF. V gene TRBV5-1 combines with J gene TRBJ2-3; the D is unclear. The germline V gene has CDR1 SGHRS and CDR2 YFSETQ. This CDR3 spans 14 amino acids. Trimming cost V 2 bases and J 4 bases, with 11 bases left between them. Combining the CDR3 with reference TRBV5-1 and TRBJ2-3 gives the whole variable domain KAGVTQTPRYLIKTRGQQVTLSCSPISGHRSVSWYQQTPGQGLQFLFEYFSETQRNKGNFPGRFSGRQFSNSRSEMNVSTLELGDSALYLCASSFGSRADTQYFGPGTRLTVL.

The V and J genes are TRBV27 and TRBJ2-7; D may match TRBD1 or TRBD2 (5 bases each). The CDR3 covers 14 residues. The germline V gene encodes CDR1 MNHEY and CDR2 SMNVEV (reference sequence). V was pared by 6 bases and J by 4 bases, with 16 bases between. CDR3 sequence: CASRGPNGAYEQYF. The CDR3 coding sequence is TGTGCCAGCAGAGGTCCCAACGGGGCTTACGAGCAGTACTTC.

Here the CDR3 reads CASSKEAGQMNTEAFF. The CDR3 nucleotides read TGCGCCAGCAGCAAGGAAGCGGGACAGATGAACACTGAAGCTTTCTTT. This chain joins TRBV5-1 and TRBJ1-1; TRBD1 agrees at 7 bases. The CDR3 is made up of 16 amino acids. The germline CDR1 and CDR2 sequences are SGHRS and YFSETQ. With V trimmed by 4 bases and J by 0 bases, 9 bases remained unmatched.

This chain's CDR3 is CASSFPGYEQYF. CDR3 sequence (DNA): TGTGCCAGCAGTTTCCCAGGGTACGAGCAGTACTTC. The V call is TRBV28, the J call TRBJ2-7, with D possibly being TRBD1 (5 bases). V lost 3 bases and J lost 4, with 7 bases in between. The CDR3 covers 12 residues. CDR1 and CDR2 (germline): MDHEN, SYDVKM.

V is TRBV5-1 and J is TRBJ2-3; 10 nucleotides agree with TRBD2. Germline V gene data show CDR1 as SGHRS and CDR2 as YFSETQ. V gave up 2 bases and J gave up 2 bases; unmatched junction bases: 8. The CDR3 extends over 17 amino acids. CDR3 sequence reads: CASSFVVAGGLTDTQYF. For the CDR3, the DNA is TGCGCCAGCAGCTTCGTGGTAGCGGGAGGTCTCACAGATACGCAGTATTTT.

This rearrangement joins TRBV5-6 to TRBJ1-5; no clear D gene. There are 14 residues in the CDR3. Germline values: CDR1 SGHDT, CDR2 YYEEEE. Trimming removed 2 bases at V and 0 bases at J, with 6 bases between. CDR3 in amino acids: CASSFGDSNQPQHF. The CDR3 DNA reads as TGTGCCAGCAGCTTCGGGGATAGCAATCAGCCCCAGCATTTT.

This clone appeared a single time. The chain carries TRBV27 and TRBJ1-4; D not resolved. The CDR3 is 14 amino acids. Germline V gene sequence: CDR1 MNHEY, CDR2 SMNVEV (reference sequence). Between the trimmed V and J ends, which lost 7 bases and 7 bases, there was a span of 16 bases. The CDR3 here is CASKQAVGSEKLFF. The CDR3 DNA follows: TGTGCCAGCAAGCAGGCGGTCGGGAGTGAAAAACTGTTTTTT.

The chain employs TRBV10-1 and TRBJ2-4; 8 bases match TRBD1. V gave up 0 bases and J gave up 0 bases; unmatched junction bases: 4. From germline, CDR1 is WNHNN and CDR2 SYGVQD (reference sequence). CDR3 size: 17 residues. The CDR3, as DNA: TGCGCCAGCAGTGAGTCGACAGGGGACCTAGCCAAAAACATTCAGTACTTC. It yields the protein CASSESTGDLAKNIQYF.

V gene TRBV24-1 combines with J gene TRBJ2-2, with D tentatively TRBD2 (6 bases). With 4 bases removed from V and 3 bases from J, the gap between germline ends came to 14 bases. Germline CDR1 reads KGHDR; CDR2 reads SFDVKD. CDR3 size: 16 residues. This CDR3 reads CATSETGTGYTGELFF. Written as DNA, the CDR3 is TGTGCCACCAGTGAAACCGGGACTGGGTACACCGGGGAGCTGTTTTTT.

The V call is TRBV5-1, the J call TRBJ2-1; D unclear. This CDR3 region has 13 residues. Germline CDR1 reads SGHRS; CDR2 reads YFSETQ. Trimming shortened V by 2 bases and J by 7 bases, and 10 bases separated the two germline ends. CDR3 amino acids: CASSFMYPNEQFF. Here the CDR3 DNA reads TGCGCCAGCAGCTTTATGTACCCGAATGAGCAGTTCTTC.

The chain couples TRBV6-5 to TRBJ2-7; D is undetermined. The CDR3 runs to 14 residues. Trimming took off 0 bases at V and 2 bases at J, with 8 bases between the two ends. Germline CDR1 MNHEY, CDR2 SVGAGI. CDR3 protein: CASSYSTGPYEQYF. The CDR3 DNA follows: TGTGCCAGCAGTTACTCAACGGGTCCCTACGAGCAGTACTTC.

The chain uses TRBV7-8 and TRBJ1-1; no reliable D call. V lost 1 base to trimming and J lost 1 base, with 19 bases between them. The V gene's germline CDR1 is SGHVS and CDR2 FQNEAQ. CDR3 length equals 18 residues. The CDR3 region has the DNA TGTGCCAGCAGCTTAGTTCGGCGGGCCGCGCGGGGGAACACTGAAGCTTTCTTT. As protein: CASSLVRRAARGNTEAFF.

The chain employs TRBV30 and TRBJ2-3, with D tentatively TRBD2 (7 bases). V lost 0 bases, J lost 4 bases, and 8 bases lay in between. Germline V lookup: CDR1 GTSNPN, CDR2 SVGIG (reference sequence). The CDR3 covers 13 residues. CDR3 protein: CAWSVGGPDTQYF. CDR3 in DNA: TGTGCCTGGAGTGTGGGGGGGCCAGATACGCAGTATTTT.

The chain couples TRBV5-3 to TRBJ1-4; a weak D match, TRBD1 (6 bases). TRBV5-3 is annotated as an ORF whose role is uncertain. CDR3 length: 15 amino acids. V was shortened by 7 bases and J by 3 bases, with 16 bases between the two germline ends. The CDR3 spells CARRPLQGPNEKLFF. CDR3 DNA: TGTGCCAGACGACCATTACAGGGTCCTAATGAAAAACTGTTTTTT.

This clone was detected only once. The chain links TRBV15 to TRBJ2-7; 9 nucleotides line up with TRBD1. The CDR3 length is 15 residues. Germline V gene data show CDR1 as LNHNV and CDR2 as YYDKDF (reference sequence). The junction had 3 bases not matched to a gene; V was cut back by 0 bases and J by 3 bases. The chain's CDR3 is CATSRDPTGGYEQYF. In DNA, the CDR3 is TGTGCCACCAGCAGAGACCCGACAGGGGGCTACGAGCAGTACTTC.

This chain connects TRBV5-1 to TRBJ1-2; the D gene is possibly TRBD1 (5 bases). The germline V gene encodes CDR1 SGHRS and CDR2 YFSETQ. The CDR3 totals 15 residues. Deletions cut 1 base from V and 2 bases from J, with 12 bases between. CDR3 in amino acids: CASSLRVQGNYGYTF. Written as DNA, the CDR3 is TGCGCCAGCAGCTTGAGGGTTCAGGGCAACTATGGCTACACCTTC. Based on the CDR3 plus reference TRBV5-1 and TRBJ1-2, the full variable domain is KAGVTQTPRYLIKTRGQQVTLSCSPISGHRSVSWYQQTPGQGLQFLFEYFSETQRNKGNFPGRFSGRQFSNSRSEMNVSTLELGDSALYLCASSLRVQGNYGYTFGSGTRLTVV.

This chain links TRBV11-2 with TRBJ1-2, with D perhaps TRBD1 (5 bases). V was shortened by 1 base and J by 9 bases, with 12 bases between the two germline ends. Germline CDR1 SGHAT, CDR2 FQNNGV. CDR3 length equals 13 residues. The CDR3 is CASSLVGRESYTF. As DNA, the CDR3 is TGTGCCAGCAGCTTAGTCGGCAGGGAGAGCTACACCTTC.

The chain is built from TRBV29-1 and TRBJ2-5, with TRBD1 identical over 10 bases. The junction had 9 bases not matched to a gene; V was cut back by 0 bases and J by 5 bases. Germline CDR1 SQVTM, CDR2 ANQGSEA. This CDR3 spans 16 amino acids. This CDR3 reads CSVEDLDRGIWETQYF. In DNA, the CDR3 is TGCAGCGTTGAAGATTTGGACAGGGGGATATGGGAGACCCAGTACTTC.

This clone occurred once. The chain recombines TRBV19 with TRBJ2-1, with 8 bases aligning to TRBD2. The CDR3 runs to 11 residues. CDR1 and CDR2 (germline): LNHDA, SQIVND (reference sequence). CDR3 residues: CAAGGYNEQFF. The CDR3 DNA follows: TGTGCGGCGGGGGGATACAATGAGCAGTTCTTC.

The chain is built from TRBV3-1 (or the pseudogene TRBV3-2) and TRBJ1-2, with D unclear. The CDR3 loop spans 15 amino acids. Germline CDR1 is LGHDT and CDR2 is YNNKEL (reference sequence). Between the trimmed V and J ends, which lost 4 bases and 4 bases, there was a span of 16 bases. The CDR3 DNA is TGTGCCAGCAGCCCCAACGGGAGATTATCCTATGGCTACACCTTC. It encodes CASSPNGRLSYGYTF.

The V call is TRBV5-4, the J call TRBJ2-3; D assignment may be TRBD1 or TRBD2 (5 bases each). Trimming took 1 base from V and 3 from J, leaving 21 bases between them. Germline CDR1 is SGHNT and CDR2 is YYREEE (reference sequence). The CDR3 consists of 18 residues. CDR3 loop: CASSLSLTGTKGTDTQYF. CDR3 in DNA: TGTGCCAGCAGCTTGTCCTTAACCGGGACCAAAGGAACAGATACGCAGTATTTT. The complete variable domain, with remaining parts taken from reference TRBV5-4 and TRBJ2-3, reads ETGVTQSPTHLIKTRGQQVTLRCSSQSGHNTVSWYQQALGQGPQFIFQYYREEENGRGNFPPRFSGLQFPNYSSELNVNALELDDSALYLCASSLSLTGTKGTDTQYFGPGTRLTVL.